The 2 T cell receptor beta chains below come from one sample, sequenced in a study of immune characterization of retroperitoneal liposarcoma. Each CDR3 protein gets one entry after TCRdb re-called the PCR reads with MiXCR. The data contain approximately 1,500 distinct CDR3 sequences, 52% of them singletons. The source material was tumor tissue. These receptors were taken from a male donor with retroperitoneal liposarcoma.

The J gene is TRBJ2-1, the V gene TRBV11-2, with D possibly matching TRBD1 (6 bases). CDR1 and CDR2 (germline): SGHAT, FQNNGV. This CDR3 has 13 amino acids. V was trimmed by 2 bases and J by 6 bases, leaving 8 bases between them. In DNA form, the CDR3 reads TGTGCCAGCAGCTTATTACAGGGCAATGAGCAGTTCTTC. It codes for CASSLLQGNEQFF.

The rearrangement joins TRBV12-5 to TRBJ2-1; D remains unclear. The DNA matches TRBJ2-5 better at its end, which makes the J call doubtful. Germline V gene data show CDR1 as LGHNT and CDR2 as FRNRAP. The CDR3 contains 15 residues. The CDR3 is CASGSNVSLTETQYF. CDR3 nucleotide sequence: TGTGCTAGTGGTTCCAACGTGAGCTTGACGGAGACCCAGTACTTC.